The clone carrying this T cell receptor beta chain was counted a few times. The data are from a study of blood T cell repertoires in COVID-19. For the study at large: COVID-19 samples, acute and convalescent, were from the United States, Italy and Spain.

Profiled with immunoSEQ multiplex PCR; TCRdb holds only in-frame clones, not every one. Among 150,000 to 200,000 clones listed, around 89% were seen once. The length of the CDR3 is 15 residues. Per germline, CDR1 SGHKS and CDR2 YYEKEE (reference sequence). Germline trimming cut 4 bases from V and 8 bases from J; bases unmatched to any gene: 11. Recovery meant two consecutive negative NP/OP PCR tests, professional clearance, or resolved symptoms. This sequence was found in a woman in her forties or fifties who had recovered from COVID-19. Sequencing input: PBMCs or T cells enriched from blood (not recorded which). The chain has TRBV5-5 and TRBJ1-4; TRBD1 matches 7 bases. The CDR3 DNA follows: TGTGCCAGCAGCCTGAGGGCAGGGGGTTTCGAAAAACTGTTTTTT. Protein: CASSLRAGGFEKLFF.